This record concerns one T cell receptor (beta chain) sequence. The CDR3 runs to 14 residues. CDR1 SQVTM and CDR2 ANQGSEA come from the germline V gene. V lost 4 bases to trimming and J lost 5 bases, with 17 bases between them. Clones were read by immunoSEQ multiplex PCR, and TCRdb kept only the in-frame ones, dropping some. Of about 130,000 clones in the sample, roughly three quarters were seen once. This specimen belongs to a study of blood T cell repertoires in COVID-19. Background on the study: The samples span acute and convalescent COVID-19 from the United States, Italy and Spain.

V gene TRBV29-1 combines with J gene TRBJ2-5, with TRBD1 as a possible D gene (6 bases). Sequencing used peripheral blood. This TCR came from a man aged 35 to 55 with active or convalescent COVID-19. The CDR3 region is CSVGLFGQWETQYF. CDR3 bases: TGCAGCGTTGGGCTCTTTGGACAGTGGGAGACCCAGTACTTC.